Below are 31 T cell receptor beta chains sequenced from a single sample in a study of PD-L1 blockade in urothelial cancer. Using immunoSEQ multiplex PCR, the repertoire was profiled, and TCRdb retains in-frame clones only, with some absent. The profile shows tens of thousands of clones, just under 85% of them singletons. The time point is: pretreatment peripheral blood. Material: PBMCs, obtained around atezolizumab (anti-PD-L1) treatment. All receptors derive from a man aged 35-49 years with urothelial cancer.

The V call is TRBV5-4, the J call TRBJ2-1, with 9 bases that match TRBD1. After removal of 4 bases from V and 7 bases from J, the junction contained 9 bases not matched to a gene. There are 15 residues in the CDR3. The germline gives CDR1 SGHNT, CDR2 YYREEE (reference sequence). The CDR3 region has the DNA TGTGCCAGCAGCCCAGGGACAGGGATGGGGAATGAGCAGTTCTTC. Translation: CASSPGTGMGNEQFF.

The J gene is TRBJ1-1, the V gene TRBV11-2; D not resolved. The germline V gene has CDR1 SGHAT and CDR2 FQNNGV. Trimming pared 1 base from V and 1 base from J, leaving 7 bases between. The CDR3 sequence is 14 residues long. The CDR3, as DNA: TGTGCCAGCAGCTTAGCTATCACGAACACTGAAGCTTTCTTT. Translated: CASSLAITNTEAFF.

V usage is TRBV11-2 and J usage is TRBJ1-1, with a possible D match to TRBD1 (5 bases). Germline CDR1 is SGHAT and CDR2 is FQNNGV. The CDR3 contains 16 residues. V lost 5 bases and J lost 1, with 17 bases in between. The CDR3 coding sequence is TGTGCCAGCAGCGCCTGGGGGGACCGGGAGAACACTGAAGCTTTCTTT. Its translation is CASSAWGDRENTEAFF.

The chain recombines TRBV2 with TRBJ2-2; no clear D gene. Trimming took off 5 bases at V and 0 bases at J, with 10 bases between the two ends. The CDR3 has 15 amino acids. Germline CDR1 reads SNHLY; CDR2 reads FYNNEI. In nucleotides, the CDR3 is TGTGCCAGCAGTAACCCAGGTTCGAACACCGGGGAGCTGTTTTTT. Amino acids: CASSNPGSNTGELFF.

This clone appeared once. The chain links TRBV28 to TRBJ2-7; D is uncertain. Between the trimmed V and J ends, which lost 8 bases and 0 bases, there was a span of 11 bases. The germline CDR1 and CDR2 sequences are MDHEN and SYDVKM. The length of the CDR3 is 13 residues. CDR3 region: CASCILSSYEQYF. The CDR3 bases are TGTGCCAGCTGCATACTAAGCTCCTACGAGCAGTACTTC. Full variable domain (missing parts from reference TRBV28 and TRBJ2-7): DVKVTQSSRYLVKRTGEKVFLECVQDMDHENMFWYRQDPGLGLRLIYFSYDVKMKEKGDIPEGYSVSREKKERFSLILESASTNQTSMYLCASCILSSYEQYFGPGTRLTVT.

CDR3 nucleotide sequence: TGTGCCAGCAGCTCCACGACGGAGATGAACACTGAAGCTTTCTTT. Residues: CASSSTTEMNTEAFF. This rearrangement joins TRBV9 to TRBJ1-1; D not certain. Germline V gene sequence: CDR1 SGDLS, CDR2 YYNGEE. V lost 4 bases to trimming and J lost 0 bases, with 13 bases between them. This CDR3 has 15 amino acids.

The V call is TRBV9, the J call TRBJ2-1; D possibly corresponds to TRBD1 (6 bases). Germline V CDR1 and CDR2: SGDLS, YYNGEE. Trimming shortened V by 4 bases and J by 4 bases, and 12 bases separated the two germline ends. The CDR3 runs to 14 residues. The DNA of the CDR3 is TGTGCCAGCAGCCCATGGACAGTTTACAATGAGCAGTTCTTC. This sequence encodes CASSPWTVYNEQFF.

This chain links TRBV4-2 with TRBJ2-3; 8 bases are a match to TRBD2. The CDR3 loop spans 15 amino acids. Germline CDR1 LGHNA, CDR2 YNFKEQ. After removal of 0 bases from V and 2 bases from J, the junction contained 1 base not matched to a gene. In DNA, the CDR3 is TGTGCCAGCAGCCAAGATAGCGGGGTCACAGATACGCAGTATTTT. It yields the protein CASSQDSGVTDTQYF.

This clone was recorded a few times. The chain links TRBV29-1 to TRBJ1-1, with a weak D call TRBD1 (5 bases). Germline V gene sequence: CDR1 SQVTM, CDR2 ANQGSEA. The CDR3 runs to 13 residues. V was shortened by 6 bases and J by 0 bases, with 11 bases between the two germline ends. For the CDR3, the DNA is TGCAGCGTGGCGACAGCAATGAACACTGAAGCTTTCTTT. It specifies CSVATAMNTEAFF.

The chain's CDR3 is CATNREGETQYF. The CDR3 coding sequence is TGTGCCACCAATCGTGAGGGCGAGACCCAGTACTTC. This chain joins TRBV15 and TRBJ2-5; a weak D match, TRBD2 (5 bases). Trimming pared 7 bases from V and 5 bases from J, leaving 11 bases between. The germline V gene has CDR1 LNHNV and CDR2 YYDKDF (reference sequence). The CDR3 runs to 12 residues.

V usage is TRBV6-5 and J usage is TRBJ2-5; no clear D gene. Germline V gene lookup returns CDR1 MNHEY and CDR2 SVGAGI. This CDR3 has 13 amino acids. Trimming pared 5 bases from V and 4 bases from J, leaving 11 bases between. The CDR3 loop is CASSKINLETQYF. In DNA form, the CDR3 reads TGTGCCAGCAGTAAGATCAACTTAGAGACCCAGTACTTC.

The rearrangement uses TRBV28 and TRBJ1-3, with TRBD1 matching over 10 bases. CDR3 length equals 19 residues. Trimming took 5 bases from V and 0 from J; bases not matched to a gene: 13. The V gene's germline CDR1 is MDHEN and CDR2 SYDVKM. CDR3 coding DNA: TGTGCCAGCAGTCTTGCCGGGACAGGGGCGATTTTCTCTGGAAACACCATATATTTT. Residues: CASSLAGTGAIFSGNTIYF.

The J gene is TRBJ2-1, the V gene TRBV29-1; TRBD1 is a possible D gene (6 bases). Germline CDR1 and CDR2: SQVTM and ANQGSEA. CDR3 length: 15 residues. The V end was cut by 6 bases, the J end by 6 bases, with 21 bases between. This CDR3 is CSVTPARGGANEQFF. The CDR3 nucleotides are TGCAGCGTCACCCCGGCCAGGGGTGGAGCCAATGAGCAGTTCTTC.

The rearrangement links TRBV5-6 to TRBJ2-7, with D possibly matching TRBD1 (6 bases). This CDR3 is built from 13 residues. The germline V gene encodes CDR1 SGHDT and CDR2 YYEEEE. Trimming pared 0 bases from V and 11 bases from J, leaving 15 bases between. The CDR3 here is CASSLARGTSKYF. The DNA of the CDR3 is TGTGCCAGCAGCTTGGCCCGAGGGACAAGTAAGTACTTC.

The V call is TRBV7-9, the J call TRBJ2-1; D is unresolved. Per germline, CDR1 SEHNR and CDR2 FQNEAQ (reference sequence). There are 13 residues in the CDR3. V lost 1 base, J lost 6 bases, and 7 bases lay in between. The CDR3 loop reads CASSLDRANEQFF. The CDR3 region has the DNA TGTGCCAGCAGCTTAGATCGAGCCAATGAGCAGTTCTTC.

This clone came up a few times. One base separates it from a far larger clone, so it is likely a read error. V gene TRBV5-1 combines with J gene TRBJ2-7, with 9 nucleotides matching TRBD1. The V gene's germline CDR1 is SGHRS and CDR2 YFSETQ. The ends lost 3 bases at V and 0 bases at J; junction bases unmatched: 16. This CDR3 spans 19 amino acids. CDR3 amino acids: CASSSDWDRDWGGSYEQYF. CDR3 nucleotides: TGCGCCAGCAGCTCCGACTGGGACAGGGACTGGGGGGGCTCCTACGAGCAGTACTTC.

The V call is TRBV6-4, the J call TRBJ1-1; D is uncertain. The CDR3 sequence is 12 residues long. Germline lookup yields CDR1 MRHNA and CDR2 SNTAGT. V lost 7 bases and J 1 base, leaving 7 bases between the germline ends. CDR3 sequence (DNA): TGTGCCAGCAAGGGAGGGAACACTGAAGCTTTCTTT. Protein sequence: CASKGGNTEAFF.

The chain's CDR3 is CASSRQGYEQYF. The CDR3 coding sequence is TGTGCCAGCAGTCGCCAGGGGTACGAGCAGTACTTC. The chain joins TRBV6-6 to TRBJ2-7; possibly TRBD1 for D (6 bases). There are 12 residues in the CDR3. V lost 5 bases to trimming and J lost 4 bases, with 9 bases between them. In germline, CDR1 is MNHNY, CDR2 SVGAGI (reference sequence).

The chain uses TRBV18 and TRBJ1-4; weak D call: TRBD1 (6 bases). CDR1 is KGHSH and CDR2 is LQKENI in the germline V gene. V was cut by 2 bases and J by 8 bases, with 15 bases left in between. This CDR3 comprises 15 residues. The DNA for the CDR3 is TGTGCCAGCTCACCATTGGCAGGGGAGAACGAAAAACTGTTTTTT. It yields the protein CASSPLAGENEKLFF.

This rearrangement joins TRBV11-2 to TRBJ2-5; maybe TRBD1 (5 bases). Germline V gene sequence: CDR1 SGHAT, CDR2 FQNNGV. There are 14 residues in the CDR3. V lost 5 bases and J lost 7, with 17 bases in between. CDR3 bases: TGTGCCAGCAGCACATCCCGGTACCAGGGGACCCAGTACTTC. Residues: CASSTSRYQGTQYF.

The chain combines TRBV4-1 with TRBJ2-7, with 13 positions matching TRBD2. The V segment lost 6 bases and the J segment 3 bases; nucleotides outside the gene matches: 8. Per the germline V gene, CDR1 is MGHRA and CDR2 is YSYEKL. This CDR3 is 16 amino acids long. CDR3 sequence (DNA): TGCGCCAGCAGGCAACAGGGACTAGCGGGAAACTACGAGCAGTACTTC. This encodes CASRQQGLAGNYEQYF.

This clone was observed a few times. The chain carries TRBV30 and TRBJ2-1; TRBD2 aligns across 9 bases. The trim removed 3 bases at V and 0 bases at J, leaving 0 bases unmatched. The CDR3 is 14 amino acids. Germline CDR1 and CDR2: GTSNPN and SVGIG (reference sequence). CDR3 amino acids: CAWRAGGSYNEQFF. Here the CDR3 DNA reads TGTGCCTGGAGAGCGGGAGGCTCCTACAATGAGCAGTTCTTC.

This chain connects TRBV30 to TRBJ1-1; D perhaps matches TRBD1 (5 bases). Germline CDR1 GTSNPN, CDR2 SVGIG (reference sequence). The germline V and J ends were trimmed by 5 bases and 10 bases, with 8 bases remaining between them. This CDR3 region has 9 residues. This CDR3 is CAWGAGAFF. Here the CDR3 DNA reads TGTGCCTGGGGGGCTGGAGCTTTCTTT.

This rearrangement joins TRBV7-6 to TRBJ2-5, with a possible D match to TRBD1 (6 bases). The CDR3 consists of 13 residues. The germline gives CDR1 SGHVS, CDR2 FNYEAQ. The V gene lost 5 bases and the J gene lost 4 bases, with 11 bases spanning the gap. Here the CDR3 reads CASSRQGTETQYF. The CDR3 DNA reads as TGTGCCAGCAGCCGGCAGGGGACAGAGACCCAGTACTTC.

The CDR3 region is CAISELNAAASAGEQFF. The DNA of the CDR3 is TGTGCCATCAGTGAGTTGAATGCCGCGGCCTCCGCCGGTGAGCAGTTCTTC. The V call is TRBV10-3, the J call TRBJ2-1, with no clear D. The V gene's germline CDR1 is ENHRY and CDR2 SYGVKD. The length of the CDR3 is 17 residues. Trimming cost V 1 base and J 9 bases, with 22 bases left between them.

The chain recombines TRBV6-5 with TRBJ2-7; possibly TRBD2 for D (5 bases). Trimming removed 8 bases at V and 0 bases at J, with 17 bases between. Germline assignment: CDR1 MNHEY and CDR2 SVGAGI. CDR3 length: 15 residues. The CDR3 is CASPWRAEFSYEQYF. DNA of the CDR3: TGTGCCAGCCCTTGGCGGGCCGAATTCTCCTACGAGCAGTACTTC.

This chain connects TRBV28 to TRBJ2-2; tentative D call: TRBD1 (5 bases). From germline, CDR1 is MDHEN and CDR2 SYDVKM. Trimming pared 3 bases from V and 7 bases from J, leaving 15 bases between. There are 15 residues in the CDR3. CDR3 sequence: CASSFWAGAFGELFF. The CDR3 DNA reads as TGTGCCAGCAGTTTTTGGGCTGGGGCATTCGGGGAGCTGTTTTTT. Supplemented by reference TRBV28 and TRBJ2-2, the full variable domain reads DVKVTQSSRYLVKRTGEKVFLECVQDMDHENMFWYRQDPGLGLRLIYFSYDVKMKEKGDIPEGYSVSREKKERFSLILESASTNQTSMYLCASSFWAGAFGELFFGEGSRLTVL.

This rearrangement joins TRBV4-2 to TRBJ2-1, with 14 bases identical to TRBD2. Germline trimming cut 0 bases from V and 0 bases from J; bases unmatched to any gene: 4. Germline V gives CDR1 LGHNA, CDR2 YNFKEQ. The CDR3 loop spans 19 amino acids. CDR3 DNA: TGTGCCAGCAGCCAAGAAGGGACTAGCGGGAGCCACTCCTACAATGAGCAGTTCTTC. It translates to CASSQEGTSGSHSYNEQFF.

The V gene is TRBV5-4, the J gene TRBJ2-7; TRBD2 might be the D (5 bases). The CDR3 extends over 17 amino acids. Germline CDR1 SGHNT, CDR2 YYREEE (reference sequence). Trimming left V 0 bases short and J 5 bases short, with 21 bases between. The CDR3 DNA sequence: TGTGCCAGCAGCTTGGTATCCCAAACGGGATGGGCCCACGAGCAGTACTTC. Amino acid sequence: CASSLVSQTGWAHEQYF.

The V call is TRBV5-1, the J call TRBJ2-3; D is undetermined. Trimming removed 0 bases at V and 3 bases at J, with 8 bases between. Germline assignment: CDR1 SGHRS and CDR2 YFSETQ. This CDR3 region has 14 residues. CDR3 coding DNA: TGCGCCAGCAGCTTGGACCAGATGACAGATACGCAGTATTTT. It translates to CASSLDQMTDTQYF. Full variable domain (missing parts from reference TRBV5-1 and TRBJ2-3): KAGVTQTPRYLIKTRGQQVTLSCSPISGHRSVSWYQQTPGQGLQFLFEYFSETQRNKGNFPGRFSGRQFSNSRSEMNVSTLELGDSALYLCASSLDQMTDTQYFGPGTRLTVL.

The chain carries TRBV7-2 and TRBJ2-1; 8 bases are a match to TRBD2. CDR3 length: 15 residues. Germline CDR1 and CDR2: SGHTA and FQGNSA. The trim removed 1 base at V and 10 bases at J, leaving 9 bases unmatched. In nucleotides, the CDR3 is TGTGCCAGCAGCTTAGGGCATAGCGGGATTCTAGAGCAGTTCTTC. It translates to CASSLGHSGILEQFF.